Detailed here is one T cell receptor beta chain. Its specificity is not known. This entry is derived from a study of T cells in Graves' hyperthyroidism and ophthalmopathy. The study's findings and limits: From stable hyperthyroidism, ophthalmopathy was separated by a 13 V-J model.

With 5 bases clipped from V and 4 bases from J, the junction kept 6 bases outside the gene matches. This CDR3 region has 14 residues. Amplification targeted TCR beta CDR3 regions from RNA transcripts. Researchers ran a first-round RT-PCR on the TCR CDR3 using the HTBI primer set. Each CDR3 protein is one row after TCRdb ran MiXCR on the multiplex PCR reads. The table records 480,000 or so distinct CDR3 sequences, 46% of them present only once. This sequence joins TRBV12-3 or TRBV12-4 and TRBJ2-5; 8 positions agree with TRBD2. The sequenced sample consisted of peripheral blood or thyroid tissue (not recorded which). This TCR was recovered from an adult woman with Graves' disease, either hyperthyroidism or ophthalmopathy (not recorded which). CDR3 residues: CASSPGGEGETQYF. CDR3 DNA: TGTGCCAGCAGTCCCGGGGGGGAAGGAGAGACCCAGTACTTC.